This is a list of T cell receptor beta chains from one sample in a study of blood T cell repertoires in COVID-19. TCRdb's copy holds only in-frame clones and misses some; the assay was immunoSEQ multiplex PCR. The sample records some 190,000 clones, approximately 91% being singletons. The sequencing input was peripheral blood. These receptors came from a man aged 18 to 30 with active or convalescent COVID-19. Each CDR3 is given with its conserved first and last residue. A D gene is named only where the DNA matches it firmly. A row's size may be missing; if present it is once, few, many or a size class.

DNA: TGTGCCAGCAGCCCCAGGGACTCCTATGGCTACACCTTC; CDR3: CASSPRDSYGYTF; J: TRBJ1-2; V: TRBV7-2; D: NA; size: NA
DNA: TGTGCCAGCAGTTTCAATCCGACTAGCGGGGGGCAAGGCGATGAGCAGTTCTTC; CDR3: CASSFNPTSGGQGDEQFF; J: TRBJ2-1; V: TRBV27; D: TRBD2; size: NA
DNA: TGTGCCAGCAGCGTAGTCGGCGGTGGGGCCAACGTCCTGACTTTC; CDR3: CASSVVGGGANVLTF; J: TRBJ2-6; V: TRBV9; D: NA; size: NA
DNA: TGTGCCAGCAGCTTAGGAGGGACAGGGGGTCCTCAGCCCCAGCATTTT; CDR3: CASSLGGTGGPQPQHF; J: TRBJ1-5; V: TRBV7-8; D: TRBD1; size: NA
DNA: TGTGCCAGCAGCGTATCGGGAGCGGGGGCCTTTTACAATGAGCAGTTCTTC; CDR3: CASSVSGAGAFYNEQFF; J: TRBJ2-1; V: TRBV9; D: TRBD2; size: NA
DNA: TGTGCCAGCAGTTTTGAGAATCCTGGGGCCAACGTCCTGACTTTC; CDR3: CASSFENPGANVLTF; J: TRBJ2-6; V: TRBV6-2/TRBV6-3; D: NA; size: many
DNA: TGTGCCAGCAGTGACTACAGGGGTGGCACCGGGGAGCTGTTTTTT; CDR3: CASSDYRGGTGELFF; J: TRBJ2-2; V: TRBV25-1; D: TRBD1; size: NA
DNA: TGTGCCAGCAGCTTCGGGACAGGGGGCTTCTACGAGCAGTACTTC; CDR3: CASSFGTGGFYEQYF; J: TRBJ2-7; V: TRBV11-1; D: TRBD1; size: NA
DNA: TGTGCCAGCAGCCTAAACCGGGATCTCACAGATACGCAGTATTTT; CDR3: CASSLNRDLTDTQYF; J: TRBJ2-3; V: TRBV7-6; D: NA; size: NA
DNA: TGTGCCAGCAGCTTATCTCGGGTTAGCTCCTACAATGAGCAGTTCTTC; CDR3: CASSLSRVSSYNEQFF; J: TRBJ2-1; V: TRBV7-7; D: NA; size: NA
DNA: TGTGCCAGTAGTATAGTAGGACAGGGGGACTATGGCTACACCTTC; CDR3: CASSIVGQGDYGYTF; J: TRBJ1-2; V: TRBV19; D: TRBD1; size: NA
DNA: TGTGCCAGCAGTGAGCTAAGGAGGGCAGCCTCTGAAGCTTTCTTT; CDR3: CASSELRRAASEAFF; J: TRBJ1-1; V: TRBV6-1; D: NA; size: NA
DNA: TGTGCCAGCAGCTTAGGAGCGGGGGGTTTGGGAGAGACCCAGTACTTC; CDR3: CASSLGAGGLGETQYF; J: TRBJ2-5; V: TRBV7-6; D: TRBD2; size: once
DNA: TGTGCCAGCAGTCAAAGCGTAGACGAGCAGTTCTTC; CDR3: CASSQSVDEQFF; J: TRBJ2-1; V: TRBV28; D: NA; size: NA
DNA: TGTGCCAGCAGAGTGACAGGGACAGATACGCAGTATTTT; CDR3: CASRVTGTDTQYF; J: TRBJ2-3; V: TRBV5-8; D: TRBD1; size: NA
DNA: TGTGCCAGTATGAATTTGGCTGAAGAGACCCAGTACTTC; CDR3: CASMNLAEETQYF; J: TRBJ2-5; V: TRBV19; D: NA; size: NA
DNA: TGTGCCAGCTCAACGACAGGGGATACCACTGAAGCTTTCTTT; CDR3: CASSTTGDTTEAFF; J: TRBJ1-1; V: TRBV18; D: TRBD1; size: NA
DNA: TGCGCCAGCAGCCGAGGACTAGCGGGAGGGCCGGTAGACGAGCAGTACTTC; CDR3: CASSRGLAGGPVDEQYF; J: TRBJ2-7; V: TRBV5-1; D: TRBD2; size: NA
DNA: TGTGCCTGGGTACAGGGGAGTTTGGGAAACACTGAAGCTTTCTTT; CDR3: CAWVQGSLGNTEAFF; J: TRBJ1-1; V: TRBV30; D: TRBD1; size: NA
DNA: TGTGCCAGCAGTGAAGCGTCGGGTTCTGGGGCCAACGTCCTGACTTTC; CDR3: CASSEASGSGANVLTF; J: TRBJ2-6; V: TRBV6-1; D: NA; size: few
DNA: TGTGCCTGGAGTGTACTCACCAGGGGCACCGGGGAGCTGTTTTTT; CDR3: CAWSVLTRGTGELFF; J: TRBJ2-2; V: TRBV30; D: NA; size: NA
DNA: TGTGCCAGCAGCCCCGGACAGGGTGCTGAAGCTTTCTTT; CDR3: CASSPGQGAEAFF; J: TRBJ1-1; V: TRBV7-8; D: TRBD1; size: NA
DNA: TGTGCCAGCTCACCAGCGGTCCCTGAAGCTTTCTTT; CDR3: CASSPAVPEAFF; J: TRBJ1-1; V: TRBV18; D: NA; size: NA
DNA: TGCAGCGTTTCCGGGACAGGGGGCTACGAGCAGTACTTC; CDR3: CSVSGTGGYEQYF; J: TRBJ2-7; V: TRBV29-1; D: TRBD1; size: NA
DNA: TGTGCCAGCTCACCACGGACAGGGGATAATGAAAAACTGTTTTTT; CDR3: CASSPRTGDNEKLFF; J: TRBJ1-4; V: TRBV18; D: TRBD1; size: NA
DNA: TGCGCCAGCAGCTCAAAATCCAGCGGGAGTGGTTATGAGCAGTTCTTC; CDR3: CASSSKSSGSGYEQFF; J: TRBJ2-1; V: TRBV5-1; D: TRBD2; size: NA
DNA: TGTGCCAGCAGTTACTTCGGGACAGGGGTTCATTCCTACAATGAGCAGTTCTTC; CDR3: CASSYFGTGVHSYNEQFF; J: TRBJ2-1; V: TRBV6-2/TRBV6-3; D: TRBD1; size: NA
DNA: TGTGCCACCAGTGACCGGACTAGCGGGTATTGGGATACGCAGTATTTT; CDR3: CATSDRTSGYWDTQYF; J: TRBJ2-3; V: TRBV24-1; D: TRBD2; size: NA
DNA: TGTGCCAGCAGCTTCGCAGGAGGGTATGGCTACACCTTC; CDR3: CASSFAGGYGYTF; J: TRBJ1-2; V: TRBV5-6; D: NA; size: few
DNA: TGCGCCAGCAGCTTGGGTACATGGGACTTACGCGATGGCTACACCTTC; CDR3: CASSLGTWDLRDGYTF; J: TRBJ1-2; V: TRBV5-1; D: NA; size: NA
DNA: TGTGCCGTGTCCGGCACAGTTGATTCACCCCTCCACTTT; CDR3: CAVSGTVDSPLHF; J: TRBJ1-6; V: TRBV6-5; D: NA; size: NA
DNA: TGTGCCAGCAGCTACACGGGACAGCGAAGCTCTGGAAACACCATATATTTT; CDR3: CASSYTGQRSSGNTIYF; J: TRBJ1-3; V: TRBV9; D: TRBD1; size: once
DNA: TGTGCCAGCTCAGGAGGGAACACCGGGGAGCTGTTTTTT; CDR3: CASSGGNTGELFF; J: TRBJ2-2; V: TRBV18; D: NA; size: once
DNA: TGCAGCGTGCTGACAGGGGAAAGGGGCTACACCTTC; CDR3: CSVLTGERGYTF; J: TRBJ1-2; V: TRBV29-1; D: TRBD1; size: NA
DNA: TGTGCCAGCAGTTTATCCGACGGGACAGGTCGAAATGAGCAGTTCTTC; CDR3: CASSLSDGTGRNEQFF; J: TRBJ2-1; V: TRBV28; D: TRBD1; size: once